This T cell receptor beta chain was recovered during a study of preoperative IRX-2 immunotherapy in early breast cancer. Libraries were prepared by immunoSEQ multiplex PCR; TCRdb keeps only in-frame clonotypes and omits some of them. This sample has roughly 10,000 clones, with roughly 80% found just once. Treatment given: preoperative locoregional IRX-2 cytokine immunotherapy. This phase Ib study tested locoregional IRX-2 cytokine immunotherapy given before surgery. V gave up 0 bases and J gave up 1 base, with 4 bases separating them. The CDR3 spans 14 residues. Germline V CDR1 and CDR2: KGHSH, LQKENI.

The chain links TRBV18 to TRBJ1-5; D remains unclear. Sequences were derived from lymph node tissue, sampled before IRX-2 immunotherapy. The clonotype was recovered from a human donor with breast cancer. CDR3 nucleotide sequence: TGTGCCAGCTCACCACCGAACAGCAATCAGCCCCAGCATTTT. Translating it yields CASSPPNSNQPQHF.